This T cell receptor beta chain was captured in a study of T cells after yellow fever vaccination. Study information: When fractions had low cell numbers, they were prepared with SMART-Seq v4 Ultra Low Input. Whole-study results and caveats: Though weaker, the secondary response peaked faster, on day 5 versus 15. Contamination of FACS-sorted repertoires by abundant clonotypes from the bulk population could occur. A large majority of primary-vaccination clones showed up again after the booster (roughly 95% CD4, about 90% CD8).

Via MiXCR, TCRdb re-called the 5' RACE reads, giving one row per CDR3 protein. The sample lists 200,000 or so distinct CDR3 sequences, approximately 6.7% seen once, with 1% to 1.2% in the top ten. Deletions cut 6 bases from V and 9 bases from J, with 21 bases between. CDR1 is SGHTA and CDR2 is FQGNSA in the germline V gene. The CDR3 runs 14 residues. To note about this clonotype: What it binds is unknown.

Sequencing was performed on CD4+ T cells sorted from PBMCs, taken on the day of the yellow fever booster vaccination. V usage is TRBV7-2 and J usage is TRBJ2-7; TRBD2 might be the D (6 bases). The TCR comes from a man aged 30-40 years who received the YFV17D yellow fever vaccine. The CDR3 loop reads CASRAPGGRGVQYF. The CDR3 DNA is TGTGCCAGCAGGGCTCCCGGGGGACGAGGGGTGCAGTACTTC.